This entry describes one T cell receptor beta chain. The antigen it recognizes is unknown. Per-nucleotide qualities are absent, and no much larger clonotype sits a single base away. The source of the sample is a study of OX40 agonist ivuxolimab in advanced cancers. A note on the overall study: Ivuxolimab was an agonistic, fully human IgG2 monoclonal antibody directed against OX40 (CD134), a costimulatory receptor. Intravenous ivuxolimab was administered to patients every 2 weeks at six dose levels: 0.01, 0.1, 0.3, 1.5, 3 and 10 mg/kg. Of the roughly 52 dose-escalation patients, hepatocellular carcinoma was present in around 20, melanoma in approximately 15, renal cell carcinoma in 9 and head and neck cancer in 9. In the dose-escalation cohort, more than 75% of patients were male, and the mean age was roughly 60 years, with a range of roughly 20 to 80. Prior anti-PD-1, anti-PD-L1 or anti-CTLA-4 therapy was permitted, and checkpoint inhibitors had been received by under 50% of dose-escalation patients. Three dose-escalation patients achieved partial responses, one with hepatocellular carcinoma and two with cutaneous melanoma. The point of sequencing TCRbeta in the periphery was to test whether ivuxolimab changed TCR sequence diversity and drove clonal T-cell expansion. The paper describes the monotherapy dose-escalation part (N = 52 patients) of the phase I trial of ivuxolimab. Findings and caveats that apply to the study as a whole: On average, CD8+ T cells showed more expanded clones than CD4+ T cells after ivuxolimab. In the 0.1-3.0 mg/kg groups, partial responders had among the lowest normalized peripheral clonal expansion, particularly in CD8+ T cells. Low levels of normalized T-cell clonal expansion were also seen in some patients who did not respond. The antigen specificity of the peripheral T cells that underwent clonal expansion was not determined. At doses of 0.1 to 3.0 mg/kg, clonal expansion of both CD4+ and CD8+ T cells in blood was seen between baseline and week 6.

For sequencing of the TCRbeta CDR3 region, genomic DNA was extracted from the sorted cells. The immunoSEQ Assay was used to sequence the TCRbeta CDR3 regions. What TCRdb holds here is the immuneACCESS table cut down to in-frame rearrangements. Part of the clones is not present; checked against another copy, under half of the missing clones reflect an unresolved V gene, and the others are unexplained. Recorded for this sample are some 16,000 clones; about four fifths of them occurred a single time. The ten largest clones represent approximately 2.5% of the sample. The trial excluded patients who had a history of autoimmune disease or were on systemic immunosuppression. Peripheral blood for TCR sequencing was collected from all dose cohorts at baseline, on cycle 4 day 1, and on cycle 7 day 1. Samples came from an open-label, multicenter, first-in-human phase I dose-escalation trial of ivuxolimab. Adults with locally advanced or metastatic head and neck squamous cell, hepatocellular, melanoma or renal cell carcinoma were enrolled in the trial. Before TCR sequencing, CD4+ and CD8+ T cells were separately sorted from peripheral blood.

The germline ends are 11 bases apart after V is trimmed by 7 bases and J by 2 bases. The CDR3 numbers 13 residues from cysteine through phenylalanine. Only the CDR3 DNA stays, 39 bases, in frame from base 1. CDR1 MDHEN and CDR2 SYDVKM were looked up in the germline V gene. The specimen was CD4+ or CD8+ T cells sorted from blood, collected in a trial of the OX40 agonist ivuxolimab. The chain uses TRBV28 and TRBJ1-2, and TRBD1 may be the D gene, going by 5 matching bases. The receptor was isolated from an adult with an advanced solid tumor such as melanoma, head and neck, liver or kidney cancer. The CDR3 here reads CASTSGGNYGYTF. The base sequence is TGTGCCAGCACCTCCGGGGGGAACTATGGCTACACCTTC.